The sequence of this TCR beta chain was determined in a study of cytomegalovirus exposure and HLA in healthy donors. Whole-study results and caveats: Across donors, sequencing depth was assumed by presence/absence analyses to be roughly uniform.

Primers included in the PCR were 60 Vbeta and 13 Jbeta primers. Libraries were prepared by immunoSEQ multiplex PCR; TCRdb keeps only in-frame clonotypes and omits some of them. There are roughly 120,000 clones in the sample; around 70% occur only once, and 8.5% to 9.5% lies in the top ten. The CDR3 is 14 residues long. V was shortened by 7 bases and J by 6 bases, with 21 bases between the two germline ends. The germline gives CDR1 SQVTM, CDR2 ANQGSEA. With respect to this clone: Antigen unknown.

The chain carries TRBV29-1 and TRBJ1-1, with D tentatively TRBD1 (6 bases). Sequencing input: PBMCs. This receptor was identified in a man aged 30 to 45 in good health and CMV-seropositive. The CDR3 region is CSGRTPRGGPEAFF. In nucleotides, the CDR3 is TGCAGCGGCCGCACCCCCAGGGGAGGGCCTGAAGCTTTCTTT.